This TCR beta chain stems from a study of regulatory and conventional T cells in RAG deficiency. Notes on the study in general: Shorter CDR3s in all patient subsets; >75% Treg-Tconv overlap in Omenn. Compared with controls, unique Treg TCR beta sequences dropped roughly 100-fold in Omenn syndrome and CID/AS. Shannon entropy was markedly lower and Simpson indices higher in RAG-deficient patients than control T-cell subsets.

About this clone: As yet, its antigen is unknown.

The junction had 3 bases not matched to a gene; V was cut back by 0 bases and J by 2 bases. CDR3 size: 15 residues. Per the germline V gene, CDR1 is SGHRS and CDR2 is YFSETQ. Profiling relied on immunoSEQ multiplex PCR, and the TCRdb table lists in-frame clones only, not all of them. Counted here are about 30,000 clones, roughly 96% occurring once; the ten biggest clones make up over 0.35%. Blood CD4+ CD25-low CD127-high conventional T cells supplied the genomic DNA template. These same data were also listed under a study on regulatory T cells. That source adds: The primer mix had 52 TRBV and 13 TRBJ primers.

The source material was CD25- CD4+ T cells sorted from blood. This TCR derives from a human donor in good health. The rearrangement uses TRBV5-1 and TRBJ2-5, with TRBD2 matching 8 bases. CDR3: CASSLDTSGQETQYF. The CDR3 nucleotides read TGCGCCAGCAGCTTGGATACTAGCGGACAAGAGACCCAGTACTTC.